This paragraph covers one T cell receptor beta chain sequence. Which antigen it targets is not known. No qualities accompany the bases; no much larger clone lies one base away. Peripheral blood CD8+ and CD4+ T cells from healthy donors, Susac syndrome patients and multiple sclerosis patients were profiled by high-throughput TCR beta sequencing. The Susac syndrome patients fulfilled recently defined diagnostic criteria for definite or probable disease. Bulk CD8+ and CD4+ T cells were purified magnetically by negative isolation, whereas CD8+ TEMRA cells were enriched by FACS. Blood was drawn into EDTA tubes, processed within 24 hours, and PBMCs were isolated by density gradient centrifugation. PBMCs intended for TCR sequencing were cryopreserved in liquid nitrogen and were subsequently thawed in a 37 degrees C water bath. Purity of sorted or isolated CD4+, CD8+ and CD8+ TEMRA cells was at least 90%.

RNA was extracted using the RNeasy kit, and about 0.45 to 1 ug of the RNA was reverse transcribed with random hexamers. The immunoSEQ multiplex PCR assay, covering 54 Vbeta and 13 Jbeta segments, was used to amplify TCR beta CDR3 regions. PCR amplification bias was corrected using a synthetic template baseline for primer optimization and computational correction. The published analysis was carried out like this. Reads were assigned to V, D and J genes according to IMGT and analyzed in immunoSEQ Analyzer, with only productive sequences retained. Clonality was calculated as one minus the Shannon entropy normalized by log2 of the number of productive unique sequences. For each patient and control, public and private clones were evaluated within the 100 most prevalent clones. Susac-specific clones were defined as absent from healthy and MS cohorts, around 980 published viral clones and other ImmuneACCESS disease sequences. TCRdb's own reprocessing of the public reads used fastp at Q25 and MiXCR and kept productive beta chains. Each CDR3 protein gets just one entry, which takes the most common genes and DNA from the rows behind it. These V and J calls derive from TCRdb rather than the authors' analysis. The sample table contains around 200,000 distinct CDR3 sequences; only one count was recorded for around 94% of them. The ten biggest clones cover 0.099% of the sample.

The data belong to a study of CD8 T cells in Susac syndrome (dated by TCRdb to about 2019). Some background on the complete study: Of the Susac syndrome patients who were sequenced, under 10 were in clinical remission while six had clinically active disease. At the time of blood withdrawal, Susac syndrome patients were either therapy-naive, taking corticosteroids (with some also receiving IVIg), or on IVIg alone. Repertoire sequencing was used to test whether CD8+ T cell activation and differentiation in Susac syndrome was antigen driven.

Study-wide conclusions, independent of this receptor: The number of individuals in the TCR sequencing and HLA analysis was acknowledged as relatively small. The CD4+ T cell repertoire of patients with Susac syndrome showed no detectable clonal expansion.

The source material was CD4+ T cells from PBMCs. This clonotype originated in a human donor with Susac syndrome.

The DNA is TGTGCCAGCAGCAGAATGCAGGGGGTGAATGAAAAACTGTTTTTT. Translated, this is CASSRMQGVNEKLFF. This chain is built from TRBV5-4 and TRBJ1-4; 7 junctional bases match TRBD1. V has 4 bases trimmed and J has 5 bases trimmed; junction bases matching no gene number 8. The CDR3 holds 15 amino acids from the cysteine to the phenylalanine. Just CDR3 DNA is preserved here, 45 bases in frame from base 1. From a lookup of the germline V gene (reference sequence), CDR1 and CDR2 are SGHNT and YYREEE.